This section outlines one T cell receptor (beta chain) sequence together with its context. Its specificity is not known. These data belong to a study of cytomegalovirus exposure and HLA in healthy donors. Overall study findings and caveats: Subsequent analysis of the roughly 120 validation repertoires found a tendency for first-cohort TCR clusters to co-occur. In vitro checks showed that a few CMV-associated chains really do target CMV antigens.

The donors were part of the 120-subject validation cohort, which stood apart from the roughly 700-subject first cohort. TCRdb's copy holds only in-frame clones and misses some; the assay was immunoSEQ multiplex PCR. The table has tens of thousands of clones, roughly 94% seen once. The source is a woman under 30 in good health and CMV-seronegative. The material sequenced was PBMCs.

The CDR3 bases are TGCAGCGTTGAAATGGACACCTACGAGCAGTACTTC. This sequence encodes CSVEMDTYEQYF. The J gene is TRBJ2-7, the V gene TRBV29-1, with D possibly matching TRBD1 (5 bases). Germline-derived CDR1 and CDR2 are SQVTM and ANQGSEA. The CDR3 has 12 amino acids. With 2 bases removed from V and 2 bases from J, the gap between germline ends came to 7 bases.